Listed here are 10 T cell receptor beta chains from one sample, sequenced in a study of regulatory T cells in long-lasting Graves disease. Assembly of TCR beta libraries relied on iRepertoire HTBI primers together with Arm-PCR of CDR3 regions. TCRdb used MiXCR to reprocess the multiplex PCR reads, holding one entry per CDR3 protein. The sample yields roughly 400,000 distinct CDR3 sequences, roughly 23% seen once. Specified time point: persistent/refractory GD, antithyroid drugs over 5 years with positive TRAb. Preparation of the TCR library used RNA extracted from PBMCs. The material sequenced was peripheral blood mononuclear cells (PBMCs), taken when the disease was refractory, from a patient treated with antithyroid drugs. These receptors all stem from a female donor with Graves disease.

This clonotype was recorded at least ten times. V is TRBV15 and J is TRBJ1-2, with D perhaps matching TRBD1 (6 bases). Germline V gene sequence: CDR1 LNHNV, CDR2 YYDKDF (reference sequence). The CDR3 has 15 residues. V lost 0 bases to trimming and J lost 6 bases, with 14 bases between them. The DNA for the CDR3 is TGTGCCACCAGCAGAGAGGCAGGGGATGGAGATGGCTACACCTTC. It specifies CATSREAGDGDGYTF.

In regard to this clonotype: A much bigger clone sits one base away, suggesting this may be a read error. The chain uses TRBV6-5 and TRBJ2-7; tentative D call: TRBD1 (6 bases). In germline, CDR1 is MNHEY, CDR2 SVGAGI. The CDR3 length is 14 residues. This CDR3 reads CASSFVGRGYERYF. The CDR3 DNA is TGTGCCAGCAGTTTCGTTGGCAGGGGCTACGAGCGGTACTTC.

The table lists this clonotype with many counts. The rearrangement joins TRBV27 to TRBJ2-5; D possibly corresponds to TRBD1 (6 bases). The CDR3 totals 13 residues. Trimming left V 6 bases short and J 4 bases short, with 12 bases between. Germline V gives CDR1 MNHEY, CDR2 SMNVEV (reference sequence). The CDR3 bases are TGTGCCAGCAGGAAGGGGGATGGAGAGACCCAGTACTTC. This gives the protein CASRKGDGETQYF.

The chain carries TRBV20-1 and TRBJ2-7; 12 bases line up with TRBD2. CDR1 and CDR2 (germline): DFQATT, SNEGSKA (reference sequence). The CDR3 runs 15 residues. V trimming: 4 bases; J trimming: 3 bases; junction bases outside the gene matches: 7. The CDR3 here is CSATRTSGILYEQYF. The CDR3 bases are TGCAGTGCTACGCGGACTAGCGGGATACTCTACGAGCAGTACTTC.

This clonotype occurred many times. The chain employs TRBV6-1 and TRBJ1-1; D unclear. V lost 1 base to trimming and J lost 1 base, with 7 bases between them. Germline V CDR1 and CDR2: MNHNS, SASEGT. This CDR3 comprises 14 residues. CDR3 sequence reads: CASSEVTENTEAFF. In nucleotides, the CDR3 is TGTGCCAGCAGTGAAGTCACGGAGAACACTGAAGCTTTCTTT.

The gene calls are TRBV7-6 and TRBJ2-5, with D possibly being TRBD2 (6 bases). The germline V gene has CDR1 SGHVS and CDR2 FNYEAQ. This CDR3 is 14 amino acids long. V lost 7 bases and J 3 bases, leaving 15 bases between the germline ends. CDR3 sequence: CASTSLLAEETQYF. The CDR3 DNA follows: TGTGCCAGCACTTCTCTACTAGCAGAAGAGACCCAGTACTTC.

The CDR3 DNA sequence: TGTGCCAGCAGGCAGTTAGAAAACTCTGGGGCCAACGTCCTGACTTTC. Its translation is CASRQLENSGANVLTF. The rearrangement joins TRBV6-2 or TRBV6-3 to TRBJ2-6; D uncertain. Germline-derived CDR1 and CDR2 are MNHEY and SVGEGT. The CDR3 is made up of 16 amino acids. The ends were cut back, 6 bases at V and 0 bases at J, with 12 bases in the middle.

The chain joins TRBV5-1 to TRBJ2-1, with 9 bases fitting TRBD2. V lost 0 bases and J lost 4; bases outside the gene matches: 2. Germline lookup yields CDR1 SGHRS and CDR2 YFSETQ. The CDR3 spans 15 residues. CDR3 in amino acids: CASSLGLAVYNEQFF. CDR3 DNA sequence: TGCGCCAGCAGCTTGGGACTAGCGGTTTACAATGAGCAGTTCTTC.

This clonotype has a count of ten or more. CDR3 region: CASGLGGQPQHF. CDR3 coding DNA: TGTGCCTCGGGTTTAGGGGGTCAGCCCCAGCATTTT. The chain carries TRBV28 and TRBJ1-5; maybe TRBD1 (6 bases). V shed 11 bases and J shed 6 bases, with 14 bases lying between them. Germline V CDR1 and CDR2: MDHEN, SYDVKM. This CDR3 is 12 amino acids long.

At least ten counts were recorded for this clonotype. The genes are TRBV29-1 and TRBJ1-1; TRBD1 agrees at 9 bases. CDR3 length: 14 residues. The germline gives CDR1 SQVTM, CDR2 ANQGSEA. Unmatched junction bases numbered 9, after V lost 5 bases and J lost 5 bases. The CDR3 bases are TGCAGCGTTCAATGGGGGACAGGGAGTACTGAAGCTTTCTTT. It encodes CSVQWGTGSTEAFF.